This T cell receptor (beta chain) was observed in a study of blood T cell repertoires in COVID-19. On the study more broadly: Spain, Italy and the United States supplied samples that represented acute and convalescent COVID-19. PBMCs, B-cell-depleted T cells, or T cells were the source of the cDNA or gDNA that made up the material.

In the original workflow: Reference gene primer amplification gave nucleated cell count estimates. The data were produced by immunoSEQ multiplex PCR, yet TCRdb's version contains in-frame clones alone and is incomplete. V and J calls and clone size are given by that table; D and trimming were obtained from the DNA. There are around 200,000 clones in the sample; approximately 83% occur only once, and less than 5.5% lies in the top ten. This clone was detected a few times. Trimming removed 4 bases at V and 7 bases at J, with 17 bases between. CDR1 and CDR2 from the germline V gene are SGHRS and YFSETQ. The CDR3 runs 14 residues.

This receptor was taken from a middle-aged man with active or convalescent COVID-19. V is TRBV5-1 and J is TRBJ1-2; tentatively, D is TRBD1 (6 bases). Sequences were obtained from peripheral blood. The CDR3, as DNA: TGCGCCAGCAGCCCCCCTGGCGGGGGCGGTGGCTACACCTTC. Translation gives CASSPPGGGGGYTF.